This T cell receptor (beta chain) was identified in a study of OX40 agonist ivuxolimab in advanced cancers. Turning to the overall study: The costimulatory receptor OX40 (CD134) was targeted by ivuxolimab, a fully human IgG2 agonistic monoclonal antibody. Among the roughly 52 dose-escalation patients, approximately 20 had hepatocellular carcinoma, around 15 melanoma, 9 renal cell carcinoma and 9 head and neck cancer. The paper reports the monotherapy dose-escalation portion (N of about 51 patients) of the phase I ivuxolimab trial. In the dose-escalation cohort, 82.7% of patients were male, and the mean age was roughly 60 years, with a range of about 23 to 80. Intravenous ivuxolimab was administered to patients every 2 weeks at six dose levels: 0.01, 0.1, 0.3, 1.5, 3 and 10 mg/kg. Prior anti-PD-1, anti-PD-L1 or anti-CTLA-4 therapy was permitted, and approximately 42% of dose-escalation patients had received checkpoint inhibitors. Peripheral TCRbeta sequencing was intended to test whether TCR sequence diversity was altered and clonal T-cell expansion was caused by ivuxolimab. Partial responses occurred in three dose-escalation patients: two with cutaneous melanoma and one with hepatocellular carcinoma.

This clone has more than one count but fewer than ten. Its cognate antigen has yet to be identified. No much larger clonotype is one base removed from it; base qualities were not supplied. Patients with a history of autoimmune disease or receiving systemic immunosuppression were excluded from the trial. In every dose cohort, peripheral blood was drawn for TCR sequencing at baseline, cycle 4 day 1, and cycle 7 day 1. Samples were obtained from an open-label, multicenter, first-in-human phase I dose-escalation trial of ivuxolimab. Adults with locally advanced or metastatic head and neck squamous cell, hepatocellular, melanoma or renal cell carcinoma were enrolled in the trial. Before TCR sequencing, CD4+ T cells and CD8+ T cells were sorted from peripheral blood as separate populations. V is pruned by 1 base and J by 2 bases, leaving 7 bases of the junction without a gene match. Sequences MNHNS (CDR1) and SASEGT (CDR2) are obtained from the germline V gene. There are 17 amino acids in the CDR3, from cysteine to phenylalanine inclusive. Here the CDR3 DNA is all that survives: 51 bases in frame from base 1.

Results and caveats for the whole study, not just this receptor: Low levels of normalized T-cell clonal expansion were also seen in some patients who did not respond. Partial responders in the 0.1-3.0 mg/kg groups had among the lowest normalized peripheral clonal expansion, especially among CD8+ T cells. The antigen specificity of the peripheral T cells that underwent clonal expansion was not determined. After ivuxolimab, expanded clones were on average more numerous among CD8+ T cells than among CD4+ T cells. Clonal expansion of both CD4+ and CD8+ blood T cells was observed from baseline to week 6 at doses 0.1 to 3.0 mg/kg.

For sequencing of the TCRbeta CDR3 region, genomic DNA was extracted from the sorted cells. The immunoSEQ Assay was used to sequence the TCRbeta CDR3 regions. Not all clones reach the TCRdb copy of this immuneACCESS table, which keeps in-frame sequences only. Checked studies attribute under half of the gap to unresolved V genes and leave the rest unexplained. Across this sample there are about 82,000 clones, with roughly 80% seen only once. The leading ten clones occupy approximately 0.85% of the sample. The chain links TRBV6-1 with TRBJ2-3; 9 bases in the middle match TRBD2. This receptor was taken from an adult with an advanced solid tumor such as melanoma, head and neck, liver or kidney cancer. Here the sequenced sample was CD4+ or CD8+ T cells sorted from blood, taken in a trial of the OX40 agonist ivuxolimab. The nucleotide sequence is TGTGCCAGCAGTGAAGGCCTAGCGGGGCTCTCCACAGATACGCAGTATTTT. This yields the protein CASSEGLAGLSTDTQYF.